The rows below give T cell receptor beta chains drawn from one sample of a study of human T cells and chemical hapten exposure. Each CDR3 protein gets one entry after TCRdb re-called the RACE reads with MiXCR. In the table there are some 300,000 distinct CDR3 sequences, roughly 6% of which are singletons. This specimen consisted of whole blood, obtained in connection with sensitization to the hapten diphenylcyclopropenone (DPC). These receptors all come from a woman aged 18-29 years with alopecia areata. Some clones in this sample may be carry-over from other donors' samples. The CDR3 runs from the conserved cysteine through the conserved F or W. D genes are given only for firm matches. A clone size is listed for some rows: how often the clone was seen (once, few, many), or a class if it is expanded.

cdr3_aa: CSASSRGQSDQPQHF; cdr3_nt: TGCAGTGCTAGTTCCCGGGGACAGTCGGATCAGCCCCAGCATTTT; v_call: TRBV20-1; clone_size: few; j_call: TRBJ1-5; d_call: TRBD1
cdr3_aa: CASSHTTGERANVLTF; cdr3_nt: TGTGCCAGCAGCCACACGACAGGGGAGAGGGCCAACGTCCTGACTTTC; v_call: TRBV3-1; clone_size: many; j_call: TRBJ2-6; d_call: TRBD1
cdr3_aa: CATSRDLGPGQPQHF; cdr3_nt: TGTGCCACCAGCAGAGATCTGGGTCCCGGTCAGCCCCAGCATTTT; v_call: TRBV15; clone_size: .; j_call: TRBJ1-5; d_call: .
cdr3_aa: CASSSSGTPGDTQYF; cdr3_nt: TGCGCCAGCAGCTCTTCGGGGACCCCAGGAGATACGCAGTATTTT; v_call: TRBV5-1; clone_size: few; j_call: TRBJ2-3; d_call: .
cdr3_aa: CSAIRGSSTDTQYF; cdr3_nt: TGCAGTGCTATTCGTGGGAGTAGCACAGATACGCAGTATTTT; v_call: TRBV20-1; clone_size: many; j_call: TRBJ2-3; d_call: .
cdr3_aa: CASSPPPGQGRGAFF; cdr3_nt: TGTGCCAGCAGCCCCCCCCCGGGACAGGGTCGTGGGGCTTTCTTT; v_call: TRBV7-2; clone_size: .; j_call: TRBJ1-1; d_call: TRBD1
cdr3_aa: CASSPQSGVGNTEAFF; cdr3_nt: TGTGCCAGCTCACCACAATCGGGGGTGGGGAACACTGAAGCTTTCTTT; v_call: TRBV18; clone_size: many; j_call: TRBJ1-1; d_call: .
cdr3_aa: CASSESRTATDTQYF; cdr3_nt: TGTGCCAGCAGTGAATCTCGGACGGCCACAGATACGCAGTATTTT; v_call: TRBV2; clone_size: many; j_call: TRBJ2-3; d_call: .
cdr3_aa: CASNKDSPGANVLTF; cdr3_nt: TGTGCCAGCAACAAGGATTCCCCTGGGGCCAACGTCCTGACTTTC; v_call: TRBV5-5; clone_size: many; j_call: TRBJ2-6; d_call: .
cdr3_aa: CASSLGTGANGYTF; cdr3_nt: TGTGCCAGCAGCTTAGGGACAGGGGCGAATGGCTACACCTTC; v_call: TRBV7-2; clone_size: few; j_call: TRBJ1-2; d_call: TRBD1
cdr3_aa: CASSLSGTGHQPQHF; cdr3_nt: TGTGCCAGCAGCCTATCCGGGACAGGTCATCAGCCCCAGCATTTT; v_call: TRBV6-5; clone_size: .; j_call: TRBJ1-5; d_call: TRBD1
cdr3_aa: CASSQASGGAIDTQYF; cdr3_nt: TGTGCCAGCAGCCAAGCTAGCGGGGGGGCAATAGATACGCAGTATTTT; v_call: TRBV4-2; clone_size: few; j_call: TRBJ2-3; d_call: TRBD2
cdr3_aa: CASSFGPPNTGELFF; cdr3_nt: TGTGCCAGCAGTTTTGGTCCACCGAACACCGGGGAGCTGTTTTTT; v_call: TRBV6-2/TRBV6-3; clone_size: .; j_call: TRBJ2-2; d_call: .
cdr3_aa: CASSSGRISTDTQYF; cdr3_nt: TGTGCCAGCAGCTCGGGACGGATAAGCACAGATACGCAGTATTTT; v_call: TRBV7-9; clone_size: few; j_call: TRBJ2-3; d_call: .
cdr3_aa: CASSASPYTPFRVTDTQYF; cdr3_nt: TGTGCCAGCAGCGCATCTCCCTACACTCCTTTTCGGGTAACAGATACGCAGTATTTT; v_call: TRBV9; clone_size: .; j_call: TRBJ2-3; d_call: .
cdr3_aa: CASSSQGTGNTIYF; cdr3_nt: TGTGCCAGCAGTTCACAGGGAACTGGAAACACCATATATTTT; v_call: TRBV28; clone_size: many; j_call: TRBJ1-3; d_call: .
cdr3_aa: CASMTGGRSDTQYF; cdr3_nt: TGTGCCAGCATGACGGGGGGCCGCTCAGATACGCAGTATTTT; v_call: TRBV3-1; clone_size: many; j_call: TRBJ2-3; d_call: .
cdr3_aa: CASSPTSGGDQETQYF; cdr3_nt: TGTGCCAGCAGCCCCACTAGCGGGGGGGACCAAGAGACCCAGTACTTC; v_call: TRBV5-5; clone_size: .; j_call: TRBJ2-5; d_call: TRBD2
cdr3_aa: CASSLGLAGINEQYF; cdr3_nt: TGTGCCAGCAGCCTTGGACTAGCGGGGATCAACGAGCAGTACTTC; v_call: TRBV6-2/TRBV6-3; clone_size: .; j_call: TRBJ2-7; d_call: TRBD2
cdr3_aa: CASSHAYEQYF; cdr3_nt: TGCGCCAGCAGTCATGCCTACGAGCAGTACTTC; v_call: TRBV23-1; clone_size: many; j_call: TRBJ2-7; d_call: .
cdr3_aa: CASSPYGGGQETQYF; cdr3_nt: TGTGCCAGCAGCCCCTATGGGGGGGGACAAGAGACCCAGTACTTC; v_call: TRBV7-3; clone_size: .; j_call: TRBJ2-5; d_call: TRBD2
cdr3_aa: CSARAMGRQGYNEQFF; cdr3_nt: TGCAGTGCTAGAGCCATGGGGCGGCAGGGTTACAATGAGCAGTTCTTC; v_call: TRBV20-1; clone_size: many; j_call: TRBJ2-1; d_call: .
cdr3_aa: CASRINYNSPLHF; cdr3_nt: TGTGCCAGCAGGATTAACTATAATTCACCCCTCCACTTT; v_call: TRBV11-1; clone_size: .; j_call: TRBJ1-6; d_call: .
cdr3_aa: CASTAGPNSPLHF; cdr3_nt: TGTGCCAGCACCGCGGGACCCAATTCACCCCTCCACTTT; v_call: TRBV2; clone_size: .; j_call: TRBJ1-6; d_call: .
cdr3_aa: CASSLYYRALRDSPLHF; cdr3_nt: TGTGCCAGCAGCTTATATTACCGGGCTCTAAGGGATTCACCCCTCCACTTT; v_call: TRBV7-2; clone_size: few; j_call: TRBJ1-6; d_call: .
cdr3_aa: CASSHYVGNTIYF; cdr3_nt: TGTGCCAGCAGCCATTATGTTGGAAACACCATATATTTT; v_call: TRBV11-3; clone_size: .; j_call: TRBJ1-3; d_call: .
cdr3_aa: CASSYGTQQFF; cdr3_nt: TGTGCCAGCAGTTACGGGACTCAGCAGTTCTTC; v_call: TRBV6-2/TRBV6-3; clone_size: few; j_call: TRBJ2-1; d_call: .
cdr3_aa: CASSRRARQGTYEQYF; cdr3_nt: TGTGCCAGCAGCCGCCGGGCCCGACAGGGGACCTACGAGCAGTACTTC; v_call: TRBV7-8; clone_size: .; j_call: TRBJ2-7; d_call: TRBD1
cdr3_aa: CASSFRGGVEETQYF; cdr3_nt: TGTGCCAGCAGCTTCCGGGGGGGAGTAGAAGAGACCCAGTACTTC; v_call: TRBV11-2; clone_size: many; j_call: TRBJ2-5; d_call: TRBD2
cdr3_aa: CASRLAGASYEQYF; cdr3_nt: TGTGCCAGCAGACTAGCGGGGGCCTCTTACGAGCAGTACTTC; v_call: TRBV6-2/TRBV6-3; clone_size: many; j_call: TRBJ2-7; d_call: TRBD2
cdr3_aa: CASSSVTGSTGELFF; cdr3_nt: TGCGCCAGCAGCTCCGTAACGGGATCCACCGGGGAGCTGTTTTTT; v_call: TRBV5-1; clone_size: .; j_call: TRBJ2-2; d_call: .
cdr3_aa: CSVRGALGELFF; cdr3_nt: TGCAGCGTTCGCGGGGCATTAGGGGAGCTGTTTTTT; v_call: TRBV29-1; clone_size: few; j_call: TRBJ2-2; d_call: .